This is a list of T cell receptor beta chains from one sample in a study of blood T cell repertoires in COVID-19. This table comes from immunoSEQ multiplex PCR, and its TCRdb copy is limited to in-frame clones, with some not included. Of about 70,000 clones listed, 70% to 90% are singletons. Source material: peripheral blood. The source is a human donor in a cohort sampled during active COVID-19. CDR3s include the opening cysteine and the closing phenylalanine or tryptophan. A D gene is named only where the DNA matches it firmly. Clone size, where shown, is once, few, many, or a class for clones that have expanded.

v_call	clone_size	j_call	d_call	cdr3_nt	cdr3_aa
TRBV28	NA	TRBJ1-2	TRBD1	TGTGCCAGCAGTCCAACAGGGGCGACGTCTCACTATGGCTACACCTTC	CASSPTGATSHYGYTF
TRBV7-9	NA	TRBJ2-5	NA	TGTGCCAGCAGCTTAGACGGGAGCCTCAGGACCCAGTACTTC	CASSLDGSLRTQYF
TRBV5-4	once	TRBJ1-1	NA	TGTGCCAGCAGCTTGGGACAGGTGAACACTGAAGCTTTCTTT	CASSLGQVNTEAFF
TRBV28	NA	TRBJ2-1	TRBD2	TGTGCCAGCACCCTGAGGTGGGGGACTACCGAGAGCGATGAGCAGTTCTTC	CASTLRWGTTESDEQFF
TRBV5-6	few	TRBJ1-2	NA	TGTGCCAGCAGCTTGAGATCGGCAGCGATCTATGGCTACACCTTC	CASSLRSAAIYGYTF
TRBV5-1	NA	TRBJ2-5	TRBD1	TGCGCCAGCAGCCCCGGGACAGGGCCGGAAGAGACCCAGTACTTC	CASSPGTGPEETQYF
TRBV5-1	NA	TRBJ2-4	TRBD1	TGCGCCAGCAGCTCATCTGACGGGGCAGGGGGCGAGCGGTACTTC	CASSSSDGAGGERYF
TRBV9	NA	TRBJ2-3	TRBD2	TGTGCCAGCAGCCCCCACCGGCGGGAGACAGATACGCAGTATTTT	CASSPHRRETDTQYF
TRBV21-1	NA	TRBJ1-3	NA	TGTGCCAGCAGCAACGGGGACAGGAAGAGCTCTGGAAACACCATATATTTT	CASSNGDRKSSGNTIYF
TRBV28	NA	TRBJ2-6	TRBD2	TGTGCCAGCGCCCCCCTAGCGGGAAGGGGCTCTGGGGCCAACGTCCTGACTTTC	CASAPLAGRGSGANVLTF
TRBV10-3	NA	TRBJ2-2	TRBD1	TGTGCCGTTGACAGGGGGAACACCGGGGAGCTGTTTTTT	CAVDRGNTGELFF
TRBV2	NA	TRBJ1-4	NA	TGTGCCAGCAGTGAATGGCCCGGGGGGAGTGAAAAACTGTTTTTT	CASSEWPGGSEKLFF
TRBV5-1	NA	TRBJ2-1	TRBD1	TGCGCCAGCAGGAATCCGGGACAGGGTCTACGAGAGCAGTTCTTC	CASRNPGQGLREQFF
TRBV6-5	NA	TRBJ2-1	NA	TGTGCCACCACGACGGGGGGCTGGGAGAATGAGCAGTTCTTC	CATTTGGWENEQFF
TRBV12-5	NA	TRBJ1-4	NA	TGTGCTAGTGGTTTGGATAGAGGGGGTTCAGGATTGTTTTTT	CASGLDRGGSGLFF
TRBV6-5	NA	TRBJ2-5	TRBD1	TGTGCCAGCAGTCTACAGGGGGAGACCCAGTACTTC	CASSLQGETQYF
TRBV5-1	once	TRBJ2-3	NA	TGCGCCAGCAGCTTGGGCGGGCCCAGCACAGATACGCAGTATTTT	CASSLGGPSTDTQYF
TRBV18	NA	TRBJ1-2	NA	TGTGCCAGCTCACCAGCTTCGGGTCCCCTTAACTATGGCTACACCTTC	CASSPASGPLNYGYTF
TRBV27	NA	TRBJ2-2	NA	TGTGCCAGCAGTTTTCTAGGTACCGGGGAGCTGTTTTTT	CASSFLGTGELFF
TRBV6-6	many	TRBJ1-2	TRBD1	TGTGCCAGCAGTCCCTCGACAGGGTCTGGTGGCTACACCTTC	CASSPSTGSGGYTF
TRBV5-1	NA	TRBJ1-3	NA	TGCGCCAGCAGCTCTTCCCCCCAGGTTTACTCTGGAAACACCATATATTTT	CASSSSPQVYSGNTIYF
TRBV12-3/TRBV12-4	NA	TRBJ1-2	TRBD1	TGTGCCAGCAGTTTAAAGGGGGCGGGTGGCTACACCTTC	CASSLKGAGGYTF
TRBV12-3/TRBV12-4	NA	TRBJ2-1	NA	TGTGCCAGCTCGGGAGCCAATGAGCAGTTCTTC	CASSGANEQFF
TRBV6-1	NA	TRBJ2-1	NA	TGTGCCAGCAGTGAAGTGGGAGAGACTCAGCAGTTCTTC	CASSEVGETQQFF
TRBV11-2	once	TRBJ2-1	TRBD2	TGTGCCAGCAGCGTGGGTTGGGCTAGCGGGAGGAATGAGCAGTTCTTC	CASSVGWASGRNEQFF
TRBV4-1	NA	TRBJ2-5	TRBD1	TGCGCCAGCAGCCAGGACAGGACCCAAGAGACCCAGTACTTC	CASSQDRTQETQYF
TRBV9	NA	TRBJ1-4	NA	TGTGCCAGCAGCGTAGCTTTCGGGGAGAGGGAAAAACTGTTTTTT	CASSVAFGEREKLFF
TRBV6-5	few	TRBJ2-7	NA	TGTGCCAGCAGGCGGACAGGACTACTCTACGAGCAGTACTTC	CASRRTGLLYEQYF
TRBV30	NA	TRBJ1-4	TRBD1	TGTGCCTGGGGGCAGAGGGGGCTCGGGGAAAAACTGTTTTTT	CAWGQRGLGEKLFF
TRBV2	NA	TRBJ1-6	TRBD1	TGTGCCAGCAGTGTTAGGGGACAGTTAAATTCACCCCTCCACTTT	CASSVRGQLNSPLHF
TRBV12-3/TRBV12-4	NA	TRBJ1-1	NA	TGTGCCAGCAGACTATATTCCACTGAAGCTTTCTTT	CASRLYSTEAFF
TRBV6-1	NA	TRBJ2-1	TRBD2	TGTGCCAGCAGTGAAGCGAATATAGGGCTAGCGGGAGTTAACAATGAGCAGTTCTTC	CASSEANIGLAGVNNEQFF
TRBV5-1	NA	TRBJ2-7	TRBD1	TGCGCCAGCAGCCTACTAGGACAGGGCACAACCTACGAGCAGTACTTC	CASSLLGQGTTYEQYF
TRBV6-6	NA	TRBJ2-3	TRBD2	TGTGCCAGCAGTCACGGGACTAGCGGGGGAAGCACAGATACGCAGTATTTT	CASSHGTSGGSTDTQYF
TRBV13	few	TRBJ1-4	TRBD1	TGTGCCAGCAGCTTATATCTCGGGACAGATCCTGAAAAACTGTTTTTT	CASSLYLGTDPEKLFF
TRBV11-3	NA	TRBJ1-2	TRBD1	TGTGCCAGCAGCTTAGATGAGTCCGGACAGGTCTATGGCTACACCTTC	CASSLDESGQVYGYTF
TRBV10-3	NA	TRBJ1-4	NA	TGTGCCATCAGGCAGGGCCCTAATGAAAAACTGTTTTTT	CAIRQGPNEKLFF
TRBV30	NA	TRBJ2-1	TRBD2	TGTGCCTGGACCCGTCCGGGACTAGCCTCCTACAATGAGCAGTTCTTC	CAWTRPGLASYNEQFF
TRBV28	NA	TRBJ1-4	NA	TGTGCCAGCAGTTTAAGGAGGGTTGCAACTAATGAAAAACTGTTTTTT	CASSLRRVATNEKLFF
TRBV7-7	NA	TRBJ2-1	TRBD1	TGTGCCAGCAGCCAAGGACAGGGGGCTTTCTATGAGCAGTTCTTC	CASSQGQGAFYEQFF
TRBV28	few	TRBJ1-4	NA	TGTGCCATTCGACAGGTATCAACTAATGAAAAACTGTTTTTT	CAIRQVSTNEKLFF
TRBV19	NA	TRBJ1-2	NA	TGTGCCAGTAGTATGGGACACGGGACCTTGAGCTACACCTTC	CASSMGHGTLSYTF
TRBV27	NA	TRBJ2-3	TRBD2	TGTGCCAGCAGACACCGAGAGGGACTAGCGGGAGTGTCGACAGATACGCAGTATTTT	CASRHREGLAGVSTDTQYF
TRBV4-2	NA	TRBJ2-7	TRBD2	TGTGCCAGCAGCCAAGAGAGTAACGGGAGGTACTCCTACGAGCAGTACTTC	CASSQESNGRYSYEQYF
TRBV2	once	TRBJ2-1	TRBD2	TGTGCCAGCAAGGGCCTAGCGGGAGACGGTTACAATGAGCAGTTCTTC	CASKGLAGDGYNEQFF
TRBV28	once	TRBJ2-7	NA	TGTGCCACCAGTTTCCCCTCCGACAGATCCCACGAGCAGTACTTC	CATSFPSDRSHEQYF
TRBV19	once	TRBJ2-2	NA	TGTGCCAGTAGTAGACTGATCGACACCGGGGAGCTGTTTTTT	CASSRLIDTGELFF
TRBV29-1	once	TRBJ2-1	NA	TGCAGCCCCGCCAGCTCCTACAATGAGCAGTTCTTC	CSPASSYNEQFF
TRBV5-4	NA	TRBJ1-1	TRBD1	TGTGCCAGCAGGAGACAGGGAAACACTGAAGCTTTCTTT	CASRRQGNTEAFF
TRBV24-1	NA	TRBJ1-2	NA	TGTGCCACCAGTGATGGTACAAATAACTATGGCTACACCTTC	CATSDGTNNYGYTF
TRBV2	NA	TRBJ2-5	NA	TGTGCCAGCAGGTCCAGCAGCGGCCAAGAGACCCAGTACTTC	CASRSSSGQETQYF
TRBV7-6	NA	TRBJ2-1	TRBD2	TGTGCCAGCAGCTTAGAAGCTAGCGGGAGCCACAATGAGCAGTTCTTC	CASSLEASGSHNEQFF
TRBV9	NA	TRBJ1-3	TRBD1	TGTGCCAGCAGCACGTCAATGAGGGACAGGGGAAACACCATATATTTT	CASSTSMRDRGNTIYF
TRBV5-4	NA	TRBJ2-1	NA	TGTGCCAGCAGCTCGGACAGAGAGAATGAGCAGTTCTTC	CASSSDRENEQFF
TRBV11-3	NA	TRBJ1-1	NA	TGTGCCAGCAGCTTAGCTAGGAACACTGAAGCTTTCTTT	CASSLARNTEAFF
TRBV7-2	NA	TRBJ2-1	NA	TGTGCCAGCAGCCTAGACGCCTGGGGGGAAAGCTCCTACAATGAGCAGTTCTTC	CASSLDAWGESSYNEQFF
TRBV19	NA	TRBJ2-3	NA	TGTGCCAGTAGTAATTTACGGGATACGCAGTATTTT	CASSNLRDTQYF
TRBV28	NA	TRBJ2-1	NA	TGTGCCAGCAGGCCCCAGTATAGCGGAATTACCTACAATGAGCAGTTCTTC	CASRPQYSGITYNEQFF
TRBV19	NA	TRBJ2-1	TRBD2	TGTGCCAGTAGTATAGGGTGGCTAGCGGGAGGGTCCTACAATGAGCAGTTCTTC	CASSIGWLAGGSYNEQFF
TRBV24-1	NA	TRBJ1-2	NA	TGTGCCACCAGTGAGTACAGCTCTGGCTACACCTTC	CATSEYSSGYTF